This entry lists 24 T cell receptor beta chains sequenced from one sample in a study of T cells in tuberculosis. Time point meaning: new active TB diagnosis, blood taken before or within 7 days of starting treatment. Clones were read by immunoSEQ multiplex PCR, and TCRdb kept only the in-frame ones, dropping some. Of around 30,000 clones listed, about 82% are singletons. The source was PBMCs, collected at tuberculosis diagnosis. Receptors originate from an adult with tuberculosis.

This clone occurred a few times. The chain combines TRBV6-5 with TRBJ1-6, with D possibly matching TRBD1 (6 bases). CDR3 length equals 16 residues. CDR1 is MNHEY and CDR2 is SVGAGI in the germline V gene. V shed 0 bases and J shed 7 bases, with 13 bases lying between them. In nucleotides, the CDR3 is TGTGCCAGCAGTTACTCCGTACAGGGATCCAATTCACCCCTCCACTTT. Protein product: CASSYSVQGSNSPLHF.

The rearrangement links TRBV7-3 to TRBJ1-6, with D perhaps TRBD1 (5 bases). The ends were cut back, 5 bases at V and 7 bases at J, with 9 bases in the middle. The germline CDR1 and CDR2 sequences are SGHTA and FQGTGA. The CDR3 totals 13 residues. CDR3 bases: TGTGCCAGCAGCATAGACAGAAATTCACCCCTCCACTTT. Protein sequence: CASSIDRNSPLHF.

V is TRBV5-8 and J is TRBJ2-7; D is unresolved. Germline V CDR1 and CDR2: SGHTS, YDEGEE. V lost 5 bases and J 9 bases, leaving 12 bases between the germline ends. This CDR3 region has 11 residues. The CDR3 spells CASSSYGGQYF. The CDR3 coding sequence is TGTGCCAGCAGTTCTTACGGCGGGCAGTACTTC. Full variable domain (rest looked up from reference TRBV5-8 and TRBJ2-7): EAGVTQSPTHLIKTRGQQATLRCSPISGHTSVYWYQQALGLGLQFLLWYDEGEERNRGNFPPRFSGRQFPNYSSELNVNALELEDSALYLCASSSYGGQYFGPGTRLTVT.

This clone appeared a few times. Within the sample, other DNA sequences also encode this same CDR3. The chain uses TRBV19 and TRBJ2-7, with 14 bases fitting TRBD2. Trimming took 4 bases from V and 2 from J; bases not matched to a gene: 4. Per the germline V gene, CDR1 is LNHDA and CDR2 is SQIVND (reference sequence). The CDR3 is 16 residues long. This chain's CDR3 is CASSRGLAGAPYEQYF. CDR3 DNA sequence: TGTGCCAGTAGTAGGGGACTAGCGGGGGCACCCTACGAGCAGTACTTC.

For the CDR3, the DNA is TGTGCCAGCCGACCGGGACAGGGAAGCACTGAAGCTTTCTTT. Amino acid sequence: CASRPGQGSTEAFF. V gene TRBV6-1 combines with J gene TRBJ1-1; 9 nucleotides line up with TRBD1. The CDR3 sequence is 14 residues long. CDR1 and CDR2 from the germline V gene are MNHNS and SASEGT. The trim removed 8 bases at V and 4 bases at J, leaving 8 bases unmatched.

DNA of the CDR3: TGTGCCAGCAGCTTATCAGGGGACGGGGCCAACGTCCTGACTTTC. This sequence encodes CASSLSGDGANVLTF. The J gene is TRBJ2-6, the V gene TRBV5-4; the D gene is possibly TRBD1 (6 bases). The CDR3 consists of 15 residues. Germline CDR1 is SGHNT and CDR2 is YYREEE (reference sequence). V was cut by 2 bases and J by 4 bases, with 10 bases left in between.

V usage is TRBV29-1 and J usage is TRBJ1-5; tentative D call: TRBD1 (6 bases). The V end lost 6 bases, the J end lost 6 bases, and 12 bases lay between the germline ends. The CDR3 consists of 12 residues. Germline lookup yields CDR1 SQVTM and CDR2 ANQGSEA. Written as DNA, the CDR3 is TGCAGCGTGACTACAGGGAGTCAGCCCCAGCATTTT. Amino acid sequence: CSVTTGSQPQHF.

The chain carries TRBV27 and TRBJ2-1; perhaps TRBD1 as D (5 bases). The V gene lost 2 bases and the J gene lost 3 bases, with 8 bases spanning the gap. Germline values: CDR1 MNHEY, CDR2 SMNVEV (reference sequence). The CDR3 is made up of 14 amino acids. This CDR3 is CASSLGAIYNEQFF. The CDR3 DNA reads TGTGCCAGCAGTTTAGGGGCTATCTACAATGAGCAGTTCTTC.

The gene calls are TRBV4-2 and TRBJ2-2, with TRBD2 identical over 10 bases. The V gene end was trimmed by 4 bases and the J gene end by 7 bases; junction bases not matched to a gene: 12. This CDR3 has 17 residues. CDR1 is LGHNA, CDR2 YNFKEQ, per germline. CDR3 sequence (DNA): TGTGCCAGCAGCCGCCCCGGACTAGCGGTCCCGAACGGGGAGCTGTTTTTT. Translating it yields CASSRPGLAVPNGELFF.

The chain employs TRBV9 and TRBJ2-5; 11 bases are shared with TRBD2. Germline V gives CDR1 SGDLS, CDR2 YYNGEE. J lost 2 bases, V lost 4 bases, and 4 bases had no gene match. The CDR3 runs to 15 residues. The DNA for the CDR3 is TGTGCCAGCAGCATCGGGACTAGCGGACAAGAGACCCAGTACTTC. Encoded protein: CASSIGTSGQETQYF.

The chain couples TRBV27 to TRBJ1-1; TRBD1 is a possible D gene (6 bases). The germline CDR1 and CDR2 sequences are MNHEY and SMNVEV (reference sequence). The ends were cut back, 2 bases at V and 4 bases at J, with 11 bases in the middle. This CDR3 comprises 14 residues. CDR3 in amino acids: CASSLRGFGTEAFF. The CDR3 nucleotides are TGTGCCAGCAGTTTAAGGGGGTTCGGCACTGAAGCTTTCTTT.

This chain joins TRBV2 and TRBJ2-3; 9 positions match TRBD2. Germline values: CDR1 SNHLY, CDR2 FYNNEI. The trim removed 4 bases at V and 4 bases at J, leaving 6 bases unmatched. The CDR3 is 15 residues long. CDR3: CASSGRGGRADTQYF. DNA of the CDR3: TGTGCCAGCAGTGGGCGGGGGGGCCGCGCAGATACGCAGTATTTT.

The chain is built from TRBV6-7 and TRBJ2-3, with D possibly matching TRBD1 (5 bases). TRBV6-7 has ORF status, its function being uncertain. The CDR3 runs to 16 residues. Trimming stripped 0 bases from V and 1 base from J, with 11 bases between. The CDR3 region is CASSYSRQLGTDTQYF. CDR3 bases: TGTGCCAGCAGTTACTCGAGACAGTTAGGCACAGATACGCAGTATTTT.

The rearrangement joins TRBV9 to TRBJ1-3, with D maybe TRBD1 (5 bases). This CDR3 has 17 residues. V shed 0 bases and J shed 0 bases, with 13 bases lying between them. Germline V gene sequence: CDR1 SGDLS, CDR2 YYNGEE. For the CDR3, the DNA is TGTGCCAGCAGCGTAGGGTTGTCGGGGGACTCTGGAAACACCATATATTTT. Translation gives CASSVGLSGDSGNTIYF. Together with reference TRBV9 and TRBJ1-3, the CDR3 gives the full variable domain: DSGVTQTPKHLITATGQRVTLRCSPRSGDLSVYWYQQSLDQGLQFLIQYYNGEERAKGNILERFSAQQFPDLHSELNLSSLELGDSALYFCASSVGLSGDSGNTIYFGEGSWLTVV.

The CDR3 DNA reads as TGCGCCAGCAGCTTGTCCGGGGGAACTGAAGCTTTCTTT. Translation: CASSLSGGTEAFF. The V call is TRBV5-1, the J call TRBJ1-1; D might be TRBD1 (5 bases). The germline gives CDR1 SGHRS, CDR2 YFSETQ. The CDR3 contains 13 residues. V shed 1 base and J shed 5 bases, with 9 bases lying between them.

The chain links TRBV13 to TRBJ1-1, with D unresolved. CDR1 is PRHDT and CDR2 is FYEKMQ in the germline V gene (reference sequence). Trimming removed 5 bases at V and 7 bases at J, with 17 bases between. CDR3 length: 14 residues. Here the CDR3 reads CASSGKRDRLEAFF. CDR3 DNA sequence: TGTGCCAGCAGCGGTAAGAGGGATAGGCTTGAAGCTTTCTTT.

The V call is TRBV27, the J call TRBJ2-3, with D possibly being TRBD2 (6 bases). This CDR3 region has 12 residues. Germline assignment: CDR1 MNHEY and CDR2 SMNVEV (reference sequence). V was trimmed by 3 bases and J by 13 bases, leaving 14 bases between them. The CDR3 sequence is CASSFPGTPEYF. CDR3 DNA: TGTGCCAGCAGTTTCCCCGGGACTCCGGAGTATTTT.

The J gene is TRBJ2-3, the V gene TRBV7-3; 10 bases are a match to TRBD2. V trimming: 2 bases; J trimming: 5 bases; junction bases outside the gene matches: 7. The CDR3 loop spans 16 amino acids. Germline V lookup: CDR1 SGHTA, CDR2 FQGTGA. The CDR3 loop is CASSLAAGGPIDTQYF. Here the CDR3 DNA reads TGTGCCAGCAGCTTAGCAGCGGGAGGGCCAATAGATACGCAGTATTTT.

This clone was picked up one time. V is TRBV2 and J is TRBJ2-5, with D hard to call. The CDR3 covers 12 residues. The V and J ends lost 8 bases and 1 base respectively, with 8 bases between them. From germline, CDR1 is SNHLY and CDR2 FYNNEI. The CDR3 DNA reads TGTGCCAGCGAGAGGTCCCAAGAGACCCAGTACTTC. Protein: CASERSQETQYF.

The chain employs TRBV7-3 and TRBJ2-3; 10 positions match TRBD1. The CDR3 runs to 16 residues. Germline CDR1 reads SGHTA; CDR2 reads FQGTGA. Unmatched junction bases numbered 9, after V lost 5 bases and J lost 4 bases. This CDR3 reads CASSPMTGGRSDTQYF. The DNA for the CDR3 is TGTGCCAGCAGCCCCATGACAGGGGGCCGTTCAGATACGCAGTATTTT.

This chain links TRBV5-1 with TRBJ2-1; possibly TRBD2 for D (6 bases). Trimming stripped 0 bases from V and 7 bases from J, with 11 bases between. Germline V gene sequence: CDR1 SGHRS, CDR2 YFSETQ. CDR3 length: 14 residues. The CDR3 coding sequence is TGCGCCAGCAGCTTGGGCGGGGCGGGGAATGAGCAGTTCTTC. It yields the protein CASSLGGAGNEQFF.

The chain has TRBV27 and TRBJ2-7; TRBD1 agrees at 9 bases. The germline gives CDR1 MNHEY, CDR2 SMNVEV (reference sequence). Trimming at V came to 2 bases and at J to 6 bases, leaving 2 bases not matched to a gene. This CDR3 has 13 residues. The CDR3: CASSLGQGTEQYF. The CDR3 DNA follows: TGTGCCAGCAGTTTAGGACAGGGGACCGAGCAGTACTTC.

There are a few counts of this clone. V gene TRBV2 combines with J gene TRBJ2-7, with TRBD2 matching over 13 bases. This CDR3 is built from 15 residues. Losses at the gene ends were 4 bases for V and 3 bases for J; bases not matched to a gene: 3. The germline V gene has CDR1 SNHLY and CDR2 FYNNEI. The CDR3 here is CASSVGTSGNYEQYF. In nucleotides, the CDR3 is TGTGCCAGCAGTGTGGGGACTAGCGGGAACTACGAGCAGTACTTC.

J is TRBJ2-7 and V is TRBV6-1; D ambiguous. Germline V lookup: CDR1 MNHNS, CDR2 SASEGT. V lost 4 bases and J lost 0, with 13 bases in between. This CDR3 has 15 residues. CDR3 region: CASSGPALSSYEQYF. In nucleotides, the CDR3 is TGTGCCAGCAGTGGTCCAGCGTTGAGCTCCTACGAGCAGTACTTC.